These T cell receptor beta chains were read from a single sample in a study of T-cell memory formation after mild COVID-19. TCRdb passed the 5' RACE reads through MiXCR, listing each CDR3 protein once. Of about 470,000 distinct CDR3 sequences in the sample, nearly 25% were seen once. Sequencing was carried out using PBMCs or a T cell subset sorted from them (not recorded which). The receptors derive from an adult woman who had mild COVID-19 (a few samples of this study predate the infection). Cell type and time point are not known. CDR3s include the opening cysteine and the closing phenylalanine or tryptophan. Fields, in order: clone size, D gene, V gene, J gene, CDR3 DNA, CDR3 protein. A D gene is named only where the DNA matches it firmly. Clone size is given for some rows only: seen once, a few or many times, or a class if the clone is expanded.

few	TRBD1	TRBV7-8	TRBJ1-5	TGTGCCAGCAGCTTAGCGCCCCGGACAGGGGTCCAGCCCCAGCATTTT	CASSLAPRTGVQPQHF
few	TRBD2	TRBV9	TRBJ2-7	TGTGCCAGCAGCGTAGGAGACAGCGGGGCCCACGAGCAGTACTTC	CASSVGDSGAHEQYF
.	.	TRBV7-3	TRBJ2-7	TGTGCCAGCAGCTCCCATTTTTCGCGGGAGCAGTACTTC	CASSSHFSREQYF
few	TRBD1	TRBV2	TRBJ1-1	TGTGCCAGCAGTGATAGGACAGGGGGCAACACTGAAGCTTTCTTT	CASSDRTGGNTEAFF
.	.	TRBV7-6	TRBJ1-2	TGTGCCAGCAGCCCCAGGGATTGGACCTATGGCTACACCTTC	CASSPRDWTYGYTF
few	.	TRBV7-2	TRBJ1-1	TGTGCCAGCAGCTTAACACACGGGAACACTGAAGCTTTCTTT	CASSLTHGNTEAFF
few	TRBD2	TRBV7-2	TRBJ2-3	TGTGCCAGCAGCTTAAGCGGCGGGAGCGGAAGCACAGATACGCAGTATTTT	CASSLSGGSGSTDTQYF
.	.	TRBV20-1	TRBJ1-1	TGCAGTGCTAGGCCACCCAAGGGGGGTAGGAACACTGAAGCTTTCTTT	CSARPPKGGRNTEAFF
few	TRBD1	TRBV6-5	TRBJ2-7	TGTGCCAGCAGTTACAAAGGGGGCAGGTACGAGCAGTACTTC	CASSYKGGRYEQYF
.	.	TRBV12-3/TRBV12-4	TRBJ1-5	TGTGCCAGCAGTCTACTCGACGGGTACTCGCCCCAGCATTTT	CASSLLDGYSPQHF
.	TRBD2	TRBV7-8	TRBJ2-2	TGTGCCAGCAGCTTATTCGGGACTACCGACACCGGGGAGCTGTTTTTT	CASSLFGTTDTGELFF
.	.	TRBV7-9	TRBJ1-2	TGTGCCAGCAGGCAGGAGATCGACCCGTACTATGGCTACACCTTC	CASRQEIDPYYGYTF
.	.	TRBV2	TRBJ2-1	TGTGCCAGCAGTGCGGGGAGGAATGAGCAGTTCTTC	CASSAGRNEQFF
few	.	TRBV7-2	TRBJ2-7	TGTGCCAGCAGCTTAGGGCAGGGGTGGTACGAGCAGTACTTC	CASSLGQGWYEQYF
few	TRBD2	TRBV20-1	TRBJ2-1	TGCAGTGCTAGAGAAAGGGTTTGGACTAGCGGGAGACGGGGCAATGAGCAGTTCTTC	CSARERVWTSGRRGNEQFF
.	.	TRBV29-1	TRBJ1-1	TGCAGCGTTGGGGGTGGGTCTGAAGCTTTCTTT	CSVGGGSEAFF
.	TRBD2	TRBV24-1	TRBJ2-2	TGTGCCACCAGTGAGGGAGGGCTGTTCACCGGGGAGCTGTTTTTT	CATSEGGLFTGELFF
.	.	TRBV7-8	TRBJ1-1	TGTGCCAGCAGCTTAGCGGGACGAAGGATGAACACTGAAGCTTTCTTT	CASSLAGRRMNTEAFF
few	TRBD2	TRBV5-1	TRBJ2-3	TGCGCCAGCAGCTTGGATTTGTCGGGACTATACACAGATACGCAGTATTTT	CASSLDLSGLYTDTQYF
few	.	TRBV7-2	TRBJ2-7	TGTGCCAGCAGCGCGAAGGCCTGGACCTTAAATTACGAGCAGTACTTC	CASSAKAWTLNYEQYF
.	TRBD1	TRBV5-1	TRBJ2-7	TGCGCCAGCAGCTCGAACCGGGACAGGGGCAACGAGCAGTACTTC	CASSSNRDRGNEQYF
few	.	TRBV12-5	TRBJ1-1	TGTGCTAGTGGTTGGGAAATCAGGGAGGGAAACACTGAAGCTTTCTTT	CASGWEIREGNTEAFF
few	TRBD1	TRBV12-3/TRBV12-4	TRBJ2-3	TGTGCCAGCAGCCTCGACAGGGGGGTGGATACGCAGTATTTT	CASSLDRGVDTQYF
few	TRBD2	TRBV5-1	TRBJ2-3	TGCGCCAGCAGAACCAGCGGGGGGGCCTGGGATACGCAGTATTTT	CASRTSGGAWDTQYF
.	TRBD1	TRBV5-1	TRBJ1-6	TGCGCCAGCAGCTTGGTGGGACAGGGGGCTAATTCACCCCTCCACTTT	CASSLVGQGANSPLHF
.	.	TRBV13	TRBJ2-7	TGTGCCAGCAGCTTGAGTCCAGACTACGAGCAGTACTTC	CASSLSPDYEQYF
.	TRBD1	TRBV3-1	TRBJ1-1	TGTGCCAGCAGCCAAAGGGACAGGTACACTGAAGCTTTCTTT	CASSQRDRYTEAFF
.	.	TRBV6-2/TRBV6-3	TRBJ2-7	TGTGCCAGCAGTCACCCCGCCTACGAGCAGTACTTC	CASSHPAYEQYF
few	.	TRBV5-1	TRBJ2-7	TGCGCCAGCAGCCCTGCCGGGGCGAAGGGGGAAAACTACGAGCAGTACTTC	CASSPAGAKGENYEQYF
few	.	TRBV29-1	TRBJ2-4	TGCAGCGGTATAAAACGGGAAGCCAAAAACATTCAGTACTTC	CSGIKREAKNIQYF
once	.	TRBV19	TRBJ2-5	TGTGCCAGTAGTATAGCTAGCTGGGAGACCCAGTACTTC	CASSIASWETQYF
.	.	TRBV7-8	TRBJ2-5	TGTGCCAGCAGCTTAGAGAATGAAGAGACCCAGTACTTC	CASSLENEETQYF
few	.	TRBV9	TRBJ1-5	TGTGCCAGCAGCCCCGGGGGGGCAGATCAGCCCCAGCATTTT	CASSPGGADQPQHF
.	.	TRBV18	TRBJ1-6	TGTGCCAGCTCACCACGGGCAGGGTTTGGCAATAATTCACCCCTCCACTTT	CASSPRAGFGNNSPLHF
.	.	TRBV12-3/TRBV12-4	TRBJ1-3	TGTGCCAGCAGTTTTTATGCTGGAAACACCATATATTTT	CASSFYAGNTIYF
.	.	TRBV5-1	TRBJ2-1	TGCGCCAGCAGCTTGGCCAAAGGTACAGGAATCCTCTTC	CASSLAKGTGILF
.	TRBD2	TRBV12-5	TRBJ2-7	TGTGCTAGTGGACCCCGGACTAGCGACTACGAGCAGTACTTC	CASGPRTSDYEQYF
few	.	TRBV7-6	TRBJ1-6	TGTGCCAGCAGCTCGCAGAGCAAGAGGGGCGCGGGGCACTCACCCCTCCACTTT	CASSSQSKRGAGHSPLHF
few	.	TRBV20-1	TRBJ1-1	TGCAGTGCTAGGTTTTTGACTGAAGCTTTCTTT	CSARFLTEAFF
.	TRBD1	TRBV6-5	TRBJ2-1	TGTGCCAGCAGTTACTCGCCTTACGAGACAGGGGGTAGGAACAATGAGCAGTTCTTC	CASSYSPYETGGRNNEQFF
.	.	TRBV29-1	TRBJ1-2	TGCAGCGTCTCACCCGGGACCGCCTACGACTACACCTTC	CSVSPGTAYDYTF
many	.	TRBV12-3/TRBV12-4	TRBJ2-1	TGTGCCAGCAGTTCCCCGACCGTGGGGGGCAATGAGCAGTTCTTC	CASSSPTVGGNEQFF
once	TRBD2	TRBV12-3/TRBV12-4	TRBJ2-1	TGTGCCAGCAGTTCTAACTCCGGACTAGCGGGAGGGGGGGAGCAGTTCTTC	CASSSNSGLAGGGEQFF
few	.	TRBV20-1	TRBJ1-1	TGCAGTGCCCAGAAGGGGCAGGGACTTACTGAAGCTTTCTTT	CSAQKGQGLTEAFF
few	.	TRBV12-3/TRBV12-4	TRBJ1-2	TGTGCCAGCAGCGTATCGCCGGAGGGTGCAGCTAACTATGGCTACACCTTC	CASSVSPEGAANYGYTF